The entry that follows covers one T cell receptor (beta chain) sequence. Antigen: not known. Looked up from germline, CDR1 is MNHEY and CDR2 is SVGAGI. V shed 5 bases and J shed 7 bases, with 11 bases lying between them. CDR3 length equals 12 residues. Naive CD4 T cells were sorted as CD45RO-negative, CD62L-positive. The sample originates from a study of human versus mouse CDR3 diversity and MHC coevolution. Findings of the study overall: By iCHAO1, human TCR beta clonotypes numbered about 1.5 million, the most. The lowest clonal inequality scores came from most of the three human donors. On average, humans showed more CDR3 deletions and insertions than mice.

The table came from immunoSEQ multiplex PCR; TCRdb's copy has only in-frame clones and leaves some out. The sample lists about 60,000 clones; around 94% were seen once. The receptor comes from a person in their 60s in good health. This sequence joins TRBV6-5 and TRBJ1-1; no clear D. The sequenced material came from naive CD4+ T cells from blood. This sample's subset: CD45RO-negative CD62L-positive naive CD4 T cells. The CDR3: CASSPPGVEAFF. DNA for the CDR3: TGTGCCAGCAGTCCTCCGGGAGTTGAAGCTTTCTTT.